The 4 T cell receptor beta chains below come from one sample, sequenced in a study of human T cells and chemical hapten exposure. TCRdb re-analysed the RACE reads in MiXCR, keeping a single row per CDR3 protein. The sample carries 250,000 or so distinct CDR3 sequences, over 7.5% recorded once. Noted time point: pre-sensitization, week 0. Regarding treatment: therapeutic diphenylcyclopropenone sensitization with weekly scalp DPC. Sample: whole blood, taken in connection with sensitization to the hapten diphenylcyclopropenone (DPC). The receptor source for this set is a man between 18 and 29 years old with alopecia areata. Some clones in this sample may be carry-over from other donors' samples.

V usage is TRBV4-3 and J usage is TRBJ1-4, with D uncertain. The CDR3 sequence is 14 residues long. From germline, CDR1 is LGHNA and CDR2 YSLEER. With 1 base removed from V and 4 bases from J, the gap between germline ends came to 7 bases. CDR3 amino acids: CASSQAQFNEKLFF. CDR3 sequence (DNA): TGCGCCAGCAGCCAAGCACAGTTTAATGAAAAACTGTTTTTT.

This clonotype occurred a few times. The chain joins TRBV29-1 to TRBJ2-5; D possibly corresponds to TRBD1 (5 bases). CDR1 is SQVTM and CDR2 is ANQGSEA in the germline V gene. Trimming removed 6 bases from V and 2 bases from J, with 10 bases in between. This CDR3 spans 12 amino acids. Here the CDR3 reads CSVRTRQETQYF. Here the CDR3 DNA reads TGCAGCGTACGGACAAGGCAAGAGACCCAGTACTTC.

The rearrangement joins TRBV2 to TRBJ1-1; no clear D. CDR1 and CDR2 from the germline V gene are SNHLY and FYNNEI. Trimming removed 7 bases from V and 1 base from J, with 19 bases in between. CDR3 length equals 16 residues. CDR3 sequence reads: CASKFLRLGKNTEAFF. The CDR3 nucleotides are TGTGCCAGCAAATTCTTAAGGTTGGGGAAGAACACTGAAGCTTTCTTT. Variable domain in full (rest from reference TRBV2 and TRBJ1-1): EPEVTQTPSHQVTQMGQEVILRCVPISNHLYFYWYRQILGQKVEFLVSFYNNEISEKSEIFDDQFSVERPDGSNFTLKIRSTKLEDSAMYFCASKFLRLGKNTEAFFGQGTRLTVV.

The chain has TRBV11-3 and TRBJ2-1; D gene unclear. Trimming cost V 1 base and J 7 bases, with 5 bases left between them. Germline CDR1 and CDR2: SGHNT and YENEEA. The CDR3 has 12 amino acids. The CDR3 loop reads CASSLVPNEQFF. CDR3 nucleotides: TGTGCCAGCAGCTTAGTTCCGAATGAGCAGTTCTTC. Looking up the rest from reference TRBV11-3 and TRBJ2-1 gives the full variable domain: EAGVVQSPRYKIIEKKQPVAFWCNPISGHNTLYWYLQNLGQGPELLIRYENEEAVDDSQLPKDRFSAERLKGVDSTLKIQPAELGDSAVYLCASSLVPNEQFFGPGTRLTVL.